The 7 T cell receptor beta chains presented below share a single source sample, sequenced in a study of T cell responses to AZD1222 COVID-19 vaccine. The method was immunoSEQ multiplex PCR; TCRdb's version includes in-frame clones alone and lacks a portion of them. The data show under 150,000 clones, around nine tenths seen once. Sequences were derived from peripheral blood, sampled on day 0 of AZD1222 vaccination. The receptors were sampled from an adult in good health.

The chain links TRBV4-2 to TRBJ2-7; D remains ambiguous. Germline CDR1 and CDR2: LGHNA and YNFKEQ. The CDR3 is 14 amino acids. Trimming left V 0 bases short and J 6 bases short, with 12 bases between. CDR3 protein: CASSQDPVIGEQYF. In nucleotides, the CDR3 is TGTGCCAGCAGCCAAGATCCGGTTATTGGCGAGCAGTACTTC.

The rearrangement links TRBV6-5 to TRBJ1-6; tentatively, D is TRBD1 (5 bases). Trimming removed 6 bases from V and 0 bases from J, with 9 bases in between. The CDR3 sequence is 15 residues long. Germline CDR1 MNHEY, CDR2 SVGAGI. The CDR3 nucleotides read TGTGCCAGCAGGGACATCAGCTCCTATAATTCACCCCTCCACTTT. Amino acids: CASRDISSYNSPLHF.

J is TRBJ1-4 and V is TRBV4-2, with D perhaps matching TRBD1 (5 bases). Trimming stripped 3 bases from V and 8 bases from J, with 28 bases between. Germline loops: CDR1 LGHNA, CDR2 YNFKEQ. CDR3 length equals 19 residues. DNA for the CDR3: TGTGCCAGCAGCCAGCTTTTTGAAAACTCCGGGGCTAGGGGCGAAAAACTGTTTTTT. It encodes CASSQLFENSGARGEKLFF.

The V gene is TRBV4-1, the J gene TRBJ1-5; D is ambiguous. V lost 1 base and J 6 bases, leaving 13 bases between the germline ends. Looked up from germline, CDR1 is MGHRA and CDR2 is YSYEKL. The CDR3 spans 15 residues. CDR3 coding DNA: TGCGCCAGCAGCCAAGGGCCGGTGGTAGGTCAGCCCCAGCATTTT. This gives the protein CASSQGPVVGQPQHF.

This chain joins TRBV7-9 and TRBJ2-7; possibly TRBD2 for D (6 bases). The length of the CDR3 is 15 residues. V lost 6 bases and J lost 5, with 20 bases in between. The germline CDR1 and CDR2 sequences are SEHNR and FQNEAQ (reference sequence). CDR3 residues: CASRPRLTGVHEQYF. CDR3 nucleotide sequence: TGTGCCAGCAGACCCCGTCTTACGGGGGTCCACGAGCAGTACTTC. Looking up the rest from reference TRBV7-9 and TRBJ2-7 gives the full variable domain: DTGVSQNPRHKITKRGQNVTFRCDPISEHNRLYWYRQTLGQGPEFLTYFQNEAQLEKSRLLSDRFSAERPKGSFSTLEIQRTEQGDSAMYLCASRPRLTGVHEQYFGPGTRLTVT.

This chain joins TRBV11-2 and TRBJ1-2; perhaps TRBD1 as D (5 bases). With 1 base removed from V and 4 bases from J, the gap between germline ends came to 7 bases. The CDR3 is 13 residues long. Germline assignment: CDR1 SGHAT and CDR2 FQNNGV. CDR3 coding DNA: TGTGCCAGCAGCTTAGGGGGGGGCTATGGCTACACCTTC. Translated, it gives CASSLGGGYGYTF. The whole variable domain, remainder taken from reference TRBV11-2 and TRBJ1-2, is EAGVAQSPRYKIIEKRQSVAFWCNPISGHATLYWYQQILGQGPKLLIQFQNNGVVDDSQLPKDRFSAERLKGVDSTLKIQPAKLEDSAVYLCASSLGGGYGYTFGSGTRLTVV.

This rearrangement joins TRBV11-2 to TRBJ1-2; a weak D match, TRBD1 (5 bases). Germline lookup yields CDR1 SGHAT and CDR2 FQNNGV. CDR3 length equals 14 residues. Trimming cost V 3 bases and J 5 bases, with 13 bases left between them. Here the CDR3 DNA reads TGTGCCAGCAGCTTCGGGGACGGCCCGTATGGCTACACCTTC. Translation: CASSFGDGPYGYTF.